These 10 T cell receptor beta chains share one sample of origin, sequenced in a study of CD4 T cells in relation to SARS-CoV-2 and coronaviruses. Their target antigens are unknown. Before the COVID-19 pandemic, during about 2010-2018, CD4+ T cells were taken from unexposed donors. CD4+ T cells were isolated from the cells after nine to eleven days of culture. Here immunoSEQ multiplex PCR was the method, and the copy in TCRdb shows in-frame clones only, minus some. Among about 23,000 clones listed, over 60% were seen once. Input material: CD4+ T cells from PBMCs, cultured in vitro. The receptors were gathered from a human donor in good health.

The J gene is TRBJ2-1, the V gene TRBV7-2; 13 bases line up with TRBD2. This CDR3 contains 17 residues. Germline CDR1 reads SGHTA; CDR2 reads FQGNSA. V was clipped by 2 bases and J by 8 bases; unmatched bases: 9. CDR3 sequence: CASSLRTWTSGSHEQFF. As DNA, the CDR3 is TGTGCCAGCAGCTTAAGGACCTGGACTAGCGGGAGCCATGAGCAGTTCTTC.

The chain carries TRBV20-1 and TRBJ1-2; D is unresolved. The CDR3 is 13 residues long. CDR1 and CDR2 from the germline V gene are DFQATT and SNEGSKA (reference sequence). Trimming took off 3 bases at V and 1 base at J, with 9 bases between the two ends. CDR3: CSASRGINYGYTF. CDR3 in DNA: TGCAGTGCTAGTAGAGGTATTAACTATGGCTACACCTTC.

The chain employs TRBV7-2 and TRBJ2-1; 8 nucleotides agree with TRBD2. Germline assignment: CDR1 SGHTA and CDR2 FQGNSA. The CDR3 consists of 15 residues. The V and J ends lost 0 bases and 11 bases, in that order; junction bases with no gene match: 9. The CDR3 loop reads CASSLAKGERGQQFF. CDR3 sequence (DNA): TGTGCCAGCAGCTTAGCGAAGGGAGAGCGGGGGCAGCAGTTCTTC.

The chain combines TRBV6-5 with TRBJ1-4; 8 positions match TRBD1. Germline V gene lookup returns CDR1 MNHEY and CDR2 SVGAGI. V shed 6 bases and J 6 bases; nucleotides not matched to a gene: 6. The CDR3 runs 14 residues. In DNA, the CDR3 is TGTGCCAGCAGCTCCTCGGGACAGGATGAAAAACTGTTTTTT. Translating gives CASSSSGQDEKLFF.

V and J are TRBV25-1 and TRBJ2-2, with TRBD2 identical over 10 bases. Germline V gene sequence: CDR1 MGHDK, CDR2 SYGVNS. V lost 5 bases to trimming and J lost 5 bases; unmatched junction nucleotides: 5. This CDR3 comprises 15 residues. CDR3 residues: CASSLAGGGTGELFF. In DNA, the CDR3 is TGTGCCAGCAGTTTAGCGGGAGGAGGGACCGGGGAGCTGTTTTTT. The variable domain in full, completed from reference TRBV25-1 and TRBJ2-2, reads EADIYQTPRYLVIGTGKKITLECSQTMGHDKMYWYQQDPGMELHLIHYSYGVNSTEKGDLSSESTVSRIRTEHFPLTLESARPSHTSQYLCASSLAGGGTGELFFGEGSRLTVL.

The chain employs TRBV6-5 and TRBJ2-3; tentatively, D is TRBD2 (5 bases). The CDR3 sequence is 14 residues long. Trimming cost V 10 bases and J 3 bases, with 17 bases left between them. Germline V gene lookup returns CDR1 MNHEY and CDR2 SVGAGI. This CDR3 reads CATTSGGWTDTQYF. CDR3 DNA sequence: TGTGCCACCACATCGGGCGGGTGGACAGATACGCAGTATTTT.

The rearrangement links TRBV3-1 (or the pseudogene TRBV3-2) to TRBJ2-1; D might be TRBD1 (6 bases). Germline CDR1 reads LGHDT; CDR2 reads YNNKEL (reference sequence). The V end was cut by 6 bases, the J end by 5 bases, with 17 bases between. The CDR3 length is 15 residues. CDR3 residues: CASRESTGPHNEQFF. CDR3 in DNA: TGTGCCAGCAGGGAGTCGACAGGACCTCACAATGAGCAGTTCTTC.

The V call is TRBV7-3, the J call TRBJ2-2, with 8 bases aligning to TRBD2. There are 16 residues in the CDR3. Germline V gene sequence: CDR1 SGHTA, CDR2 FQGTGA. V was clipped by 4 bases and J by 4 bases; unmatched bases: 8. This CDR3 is CASSSVNGRATGELFF. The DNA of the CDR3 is TGTGCCAGCAGCTCCGTGAACGGGAGGGCCACCGGGGAGCTGTTTTTT.

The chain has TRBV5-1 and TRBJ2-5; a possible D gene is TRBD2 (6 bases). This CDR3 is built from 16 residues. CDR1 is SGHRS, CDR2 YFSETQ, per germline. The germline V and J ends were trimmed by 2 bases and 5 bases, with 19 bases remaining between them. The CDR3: CASSFLGGETAETQYF. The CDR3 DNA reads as TGCGCCAGCAGCTTCTTAGGAGGGGAGACGGCTGAGACCCAGTACTTC.

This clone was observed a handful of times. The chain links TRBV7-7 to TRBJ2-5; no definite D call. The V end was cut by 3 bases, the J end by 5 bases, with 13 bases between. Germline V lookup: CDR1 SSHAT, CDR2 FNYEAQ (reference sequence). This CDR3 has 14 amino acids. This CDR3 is CASSFGGLRETQYF. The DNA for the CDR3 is TGTGCCAGCAGCTTCGGCGGATTAAGGGAGACCCAGTACTTC. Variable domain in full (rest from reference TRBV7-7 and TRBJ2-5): GAGVSQSPRYKVTKRGQDVTLRCDPISSHATLYWYQQALGQGPEFLTYFNYEAQPDKSGLPSDRFSAERPEGSISTLTIQRTEQRDSAMYRCASSFGGLRETQYFGPGTRLLVL.